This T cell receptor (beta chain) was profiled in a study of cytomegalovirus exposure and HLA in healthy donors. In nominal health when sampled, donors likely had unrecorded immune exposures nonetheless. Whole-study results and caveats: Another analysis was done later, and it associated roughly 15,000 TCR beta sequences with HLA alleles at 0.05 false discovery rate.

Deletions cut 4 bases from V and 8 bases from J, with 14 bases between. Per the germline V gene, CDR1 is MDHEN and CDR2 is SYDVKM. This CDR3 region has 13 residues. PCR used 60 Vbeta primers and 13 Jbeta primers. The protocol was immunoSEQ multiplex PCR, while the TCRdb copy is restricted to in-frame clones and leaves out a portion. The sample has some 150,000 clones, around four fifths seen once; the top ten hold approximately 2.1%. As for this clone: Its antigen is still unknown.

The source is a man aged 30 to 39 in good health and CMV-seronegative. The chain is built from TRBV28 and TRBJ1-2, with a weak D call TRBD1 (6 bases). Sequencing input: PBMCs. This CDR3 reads CASSSHRDRGYTF. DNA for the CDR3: TGTGCCAGCAGTTCCCACAGGGACCGCGGCTACACCTTC.